Presented here are 26 T cell receptor beta chains from one specimen sequenced in a study of T cell repertoires in cytomegalovirus infection. TCRdb reprocessed the reads with MiXCR, giving one entry per CDR3 protein. Among about 300,000 distinct CDR3 sequences listed, about 25% were seen once. Sequenced material: PBMCs. The receptors derive from a human donor in good health (CMV status not recorded). Some clones in this sample may be carry-over from other donors' samples.

This clonotype was seen many times. The gene calls are TRBV7-2 and TRBJ2-4; TRBD1 matches 7 bases. CDR1 is SGHTA and CDR2 is FQGNSA in the germline V gene. V trimming: 3 bases; J trimming: 2 bases; junction bases outside the gene matches: 7. The CDR3 has 16 residues. CDR3 in DNA: TGTGCCAGCAGCTTGACAGGGTCTGGGACCAAAAACATTCAGTACTTC. Amino acids: CASSLTGSGTKNIQYF.

The chain recombines TRBV27 with TRBJ2-5; D gene uncertain. The CDR3 totals 13 residues. V was shortened by 6 bases and J by 5 bases, with 13 bases between the two germline ends. Germline V gives CDR1 MNHEY, CDR2 SMNVEV (reference sequence). The CDR3 DNA follows: TGTGCCAGCAGCACCCTTTATCTGGAGACCCAGTACTTC. Residues: CASSTLYLETQYF.

This sequence joins TRBV28 and TRBJ2-4; TRBD1 or TRBD2 may be the D gene (5 bases each). This CDR3 has 15 residues. The V gene's germline CDR1 is MDHEN and CDR2 SYDVKM. V was cut by 4 bases and J by 1 base, with 11 bases left in between. The CDR3 DNA reads as TGTGCCAGCAGTTATCTCTGGGGGGCCAAAAACATTCAGTACTTC. Translating it yields CASSYLWGAKNIQYF. Filled out from reference TRBV28 and TRBJ2-4, the complete variable domain reads DVKVTQSSRYLVKRTGEKVFLECVQDMDHENMFWYRQDPGLGLRLIYFSYDVKMKEKGDIPEGYSVSREKKERFSLILESASTNQTSMYLCASSYLWGAKNIQYFGAGTRLSVL.

This clonotype was detected a few times. V is TRBV29-1 and J is TRBJ2-5, with TRBD2 identical over 9 bases. Trimming took 7 bases from V and 5 from J; bases not matched to a gene: 11. This CDR3 contains 14 residues. CDR1 SQVTM and CDR2 ANQGSEA come from the germline V gene. In DNA form, the CDR3 reads TGCAGCGGATTAGCGGGAGAGTCAGCGGAGACCCAGTACTTC. This translates into CSGLAGESAETQYF. The full variable domain, its missing parts supplied by reference TRBV29-1 and TRBJ2-5, is SAVISQKPSRDICQRGTSLTIQCQVDSQVTMMFWYRQQPGQSLTLIATANQGSEATYESGFVIDKFPISRPNLTFSTLTVSNMSPEDSSIYLCSGLAGESAETQYFGPGTRLLVL.

The rearrangement links TRBV20-1 to TRBJ1-2; D possibly corresponds to TRBD1 (6 bases). Germline V gene data show CDR1 as DFQATT and CDR2 as SNEGSKA (reference sequence). The CDR3 runs 12 residues. V was pared by 3 bases and J by 7 bases, with 12 bases between. The CDR3 region is CSARTGHPGYTF. Here the CDR3 DNA reads TGCAGTGCTAGGACGGGACATCCTGGCTACACCTTC.

The sample holds many counts of this clonotype. The V call is TRBV7-2, the J call TRBJ2-7; 13 bases are a match to TRBD2. Germline V CDR1 and CDR2: SGHTA, FQGNSA. The V gene end was trimmed by 6 bases and the J gene end by 6 bases; junction bases not matched to a gene: 8. The CDR3 is made up of 15 amino acids. The CDR3 loop reads CASSRAGTSGVEQYF. The CDR3 nucleotides are TGTGCCAGCAGTCGAGCCGGGACTAGCGGGGTCGAGCAGTACTTC.

This clonotype was recorded a few times. The chain combines TRBV7-2 with TRBJ1-2; D call uncertain. The CDR3 sequence is 15 residues long. V was trimmed by 1 base and J by 2 bases, leaving 11 bases between them. CDR1 and CDR2 from the germline V gene are SGHTA and FQGNSA. CDR3 loop: CASSLGISGNYGYTF. The CDR3 bases are TGTGCCAGCAGCTTAGGGATTTCGGGCAACTATGGCTACACCTTC.

The genes are TRBV15 and TRBJ2-7; perhaps D is TRBD1 or TRBD2 (5 bases each). In germline, CDR1 is LNHNV, CDR2 YYDKDF (reference sequence). V was shortened by 0 bases and J by 5 bases, with 5 bases between the two germline ends. The CDR3 covers 12 residues. The CDR3 reads CATSREGDEQYF. CDR3 bases: TGTGCCACCAGCAGAGAGGGGGACGAGCAGTACTTC.

On this clonotype itself: With a much larger clone just one base away, this may be a read error. The chain carries TRBV14 and TRBJ2-7; no firm D call. This CDR3 spans 15 amino acids. The V and J ends lost 1 base and 0 bases respectively, with 10 bases between them. Germline assignment: CDR1 SGHDN and CDR2 FVKESK. In DNA form, the CDR3 reads TGTGCCAGCAGCCAAGGATCCGGATTCTCCTACGAGCAGTACGTC. It specifies CASSQGSGFSYEQYV.

The chain recombines TRBV15 with TRBJ2-1, with 11 bases lining up with TRBD2. This CDR3 contains 15 residues. CDR1 LNHNV and CDR2 YYDKDF come from the germline V gene (reference sequence). With V trimmed by 0 bases and J by 9 bases, 4 bases remained unmatched. This chain's CDR3 is CATSREIAGGSEQFF. CDR3 nucleotide sequence: TGTGCCACCAGCAGAGAGATAGCGGGGGGGAGTGAGCAGTTCTTC.

Here the CDR3 reads CASSPPLSGTYNEQFF. CDR3 DNA sequence: TGCGCCAGCAGCCCACCCCTTAGCGGAACCTACAATGAGCAGTTCTTC. This chain connects TRBV5-1 to TRBJ2-1, with D perhaps matching TRBD2 (6 bases). Germline CDR1 reads SGHRS; CDR2 reads YFSETQ. Trimming removed 4 bases at V and 2 bases at J, with 16 bases between. This CDR3 has 16 residues.

The sample holds a few counts of this clonotype. The genes are TRBV25-1 and TRBJ1-1; tentative D call: TRBD1 (5 bases). Trimming stripped 3 bases from V and 0 bases from J, with 14 bases between. The CDR3 spans 16 residues. CDR1 is MGHDK, CDR2 SYGVNS, per germline. CDR3 nucleotide sequence: TGTGCCAGCAGTGATGGCCAGGGCCTGCTGAACACTGAAGCTTTCTTT. This codes for CASSDGQGLLNTEAFF.

This clonotype was detected only a few times. The J gene is TRBJ2-1, the V gene TRBV2; 7 positions agree with TRBD2. The CDR3 length is 16 residues. J gave up 4 bases and V 6 bases, and 12 bases lay outside the gene matches. The V gene's germline CDR1 is SNHLY and CDR2 FYNNEI. The CDR3 DNA is TGTGCCAGCAGCCAACGGTCTAGCGGACGTTACAATGAGCAGTTCTTC. Translated: CASSQRSSGRYNEQFF.

This clonotype turned up a few times. The chain carries TRBV7-9 and TRBJ2-1, with D hard to call. V was cut by 5 bases and J by 2 bases, with 7 bases left in between. The CDR3 contains 13 residues. CDR1 and CDR2 from the germline V gene are SEHNR and FQNEAQ (reference sequence). This CDR3 is CASSRRTYNEQFF. The CDR3 nucleotides read TGTGCCAGCAGCCGACGGACCTACAATGAGCAGTTCTTC.

CDR3 coding DNA: TGTGCCAGCAGCCCCCCCGGGACAGGTATGAATGAGCAGTTCTTC. Amino acids: CASSPPGTGMNEQFF. The rearrangement uses TRBV11-3 and TRBJ2-1; 8 bases fit TRBD1. This CDR3 region has 15 residues. The V and J ends lost 5 bases and 7 bases, in that order; junction bases with no gene match: 10. Per the germline V gene, CDR1 is SGHNT and CDR2 is YENEEA. The whole variable domain, remainder taken from reference TRBV11-3 and TRBJ2-1, is EAGVVQSPRYKIIEKKQPVAFWCNPISGHNTLYWYLQNLGQGPELLIRYENEEAVDDSQLPKDRFSAERLKGVDSTLKIQPAELGDSAVYLCASSPPGTGMNEQFFGPGTRLTVL.

The V and J genes are TRBV12-3 or TRBV12-4 and TRBJ2-4; no clear D. CDR3 length: 11 amino acids. V shed 3 bases and J shed 10 bases, with 7 bases lying between them. The CDR3 loop is CASSFGRIQYF. The CDR3 DNA sequence: TGTGCCAGCAGTTTCGGACGGATTCAGTACTTC.

V gene TRBV27 combines with J gene TRBJ2-2; D unresolved. Germline CDR1 reads MNHEY; CDR2 reads SMNVEV (reference sequence). The CDR3 consists of 13 residues. Trimming shortened V by 0 bases and J by 3 bases, and 2 bases separated the two germline ends. CDR3 sequence reads: CASSLSHTGELFF. For the CDR3, the DNA is TGTGCCAGCAGTTTATCCCACACCGGGGAGCTGTTTTTT.

J is TRBJ2-1 and V is TRBV7-2; D gene ambiguous. Germline values: CDR1 SGHTA, CDR2 FQGNSA. Between the trimmed V and J ends, which lost 5 bases and 6 bases, there was a span of 11 bases. The length of the CDR3 is 13 residues. The CDR3 spells CASSPAHANEQFF. The DNA of the CDR3 is TGTGCCAGCAGCCCTGCCCATGCCAATGAGCAGTTCTTC.

Many counts were recorded for this clonotype. The V call is TRBV7-2, the J call TRBJ2-1; 9 bases are shared with TRBD2. V shed 1 base and J 4 bases; nucleotides not matched to a gene: 5. Germline CDR1 SGHTA, CDR2 FQGNSA. The CDR3 is made up of 16 amino acids. CDR3: CASSLVARGGYNEQFF. Here the CDR3 DNA reads TGTGCCAGCAGCTTAGTAGCGCGGGGGGGTTACAATGAGCAGTTCTTC.

This clonotype was observed many times. The genes are TRBV7-2 and TRBJ2-3; no definite D call. Trimming cost V 5 bases and J 6 bases, with 21 bases left between them. Germline V gene data show CDR1 as SGHTA and CDR2 as FQGNSA. The CDR3 covers 16 residues. The CDR3 coding sequence is TGTGCCAGCAGCCAAATGCCGACCATGTCAGCGGATACGCAGTATTTT. Protein: CASSQMPTMSADTQYF.

The chain is built from TRBV6-2 or TRBV6-3 and TRBJ2-7; the D is unclear. The CDR3 loop spans 12 amino acids. Germline values: CDR1 MNHEY, CDR2 SVGEGT. The ends were cut back, 6 bases at V and 1 base at J, with 7 bases in the middle. The chain's CDR3 is CASRPASYEQYF. In DNA, the CDR3 is TGTGCCAGCAGGCCAGCTTCCTACGAGCAGTACTTC.

The rearrangement links TRBV19 to TRBJ1-5; D remains unclear. The CDR3 contains 13 residues. Per germline, CDR1 LNHDA and CDR2 SQIVND (reference sequence). With 6 bases removed from V and 6 bases from J, the gap between germline ends came to 12 bases. The CDR3 nucleotides are TGTGCCAGTAGCCCCGATAGGGCTCAGCCCCAGCATTTT. Its protein product is CASSPDRAQPQHF.

V and J are TRBV29-1 and TRBJ1-2, with 9 positions matching TRBD1. The length of the CDR3 is 13 residues. V was clipped by 4 bases and J by 7 bases; unmatched bases: 7. CDR1 and CDR2 (germline): SQVTM, ANQGSEA. The CDR3 bases are TGCAGCGTTGGATCACAGGGGGCGGTTGGCTACACCTTC. This translates into CSVGSQGAVGYTF. Full variable domain (remainder filled in from reference TRBV29-1 and TRBJ1-2): SAVISQKPSRDICQRGTSLTIQCQVDSQVTMMFWYRQQPGQSLTLIATANQGSEATYESGFVIDKFPISRPNLTFSTLTVSNMSPEDSSIYLCSVGSQGAVGYTFGSGTRLTVV.

In its sample, this clonotype was seen a few times. The J gene is TRBJ2-4, the V gene TRBV29-1; a weak D match, TRBD1 (5 bases). The ends were cut back, 1 base at V and 3 bases at J, with 22 bases in the middle. Germline V gene lookup returns CDR1 SQVTM and CDR2 ANQGSEA. CDR3 length: 18 residues. In nucleotides, the CDR3 is TGCAGCGTTGAAGGGGTGCCAGGGCAAAGGTCAGGCAAAAACATTCAGTACTTC. Protein sequence: CSVEGVPGQRSGKNIQYF.

This clonotype was seen at least ten times. V and J are TRBV7-2 and TRBJ2-5, with TRBD2 identical over 7 bases. CDR1 is SGHTA, CDR2 FQGNSA, per germline. The J segment lost 5 bases and the V segment lost 1 base, leaving 7 bases of the junction unmatched. The CDR3 length is 15 residues. The CDR3 nucleotides read TGTGCCAGCAGCTTAGGAGCGGGAATTATGGAGACCCAGTACTTC. Its protein is CASSLGAGIMETQYF.

This chain links TRBV6-5 with TRBJ1-1; D is ambiguous. CDR3 size: 16 residues. The germline V gene encodes CDR1 MNHEY and CDR2 SVGAGI. V dropped 2 bases and J dropped 0 bases, with 13 bases sitting between them. The CDR3 DNA reads as TGTGCCAGCAGTTACCGAGCCCTACCAATGAACACTGAAGCTTTCTTT. Its protein product is CASSYRALPMNTEAFF.